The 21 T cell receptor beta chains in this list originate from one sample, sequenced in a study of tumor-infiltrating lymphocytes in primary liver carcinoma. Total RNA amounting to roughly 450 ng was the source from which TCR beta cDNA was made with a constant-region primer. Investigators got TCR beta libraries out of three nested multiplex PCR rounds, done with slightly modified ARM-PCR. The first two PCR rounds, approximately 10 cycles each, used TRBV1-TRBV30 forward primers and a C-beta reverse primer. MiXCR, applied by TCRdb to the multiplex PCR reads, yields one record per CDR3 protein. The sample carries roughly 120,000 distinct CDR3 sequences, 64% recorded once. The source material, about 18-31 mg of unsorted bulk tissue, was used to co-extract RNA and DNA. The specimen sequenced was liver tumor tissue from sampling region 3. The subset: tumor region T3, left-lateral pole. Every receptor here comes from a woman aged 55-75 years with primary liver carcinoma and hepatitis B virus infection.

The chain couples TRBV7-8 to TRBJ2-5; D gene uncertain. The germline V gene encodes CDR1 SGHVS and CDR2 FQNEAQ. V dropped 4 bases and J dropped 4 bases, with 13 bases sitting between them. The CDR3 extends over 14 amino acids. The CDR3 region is CASSSRPVSETQYF. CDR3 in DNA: TGTGCCAGCAGCTCGCGACCAGTTTCAGAGACCCAGTACTTC. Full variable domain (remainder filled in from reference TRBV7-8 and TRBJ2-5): GAGVSQSPRYKVAKRGQDVALRCDPISGHVSLFWYQQALGQGPEFLTYFQNEAQLDKSGLPSDRFFAERPEGSVSTLKIQRTQQEDSAVYLCASSSRPVSETQYFGPGTRLLVL.

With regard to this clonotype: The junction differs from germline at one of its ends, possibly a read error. CDR3 nucleotide sequence: TGTGTCAGCAGTGCGGCAGCGGGGGCAGCCCACGCCTACGAGCAGTACTTC. It codes for CVSSAAAGAAHAYEQYF. The chain recombines TRBV2 with TRBJ2-7; 8 positions match TRBD2. The CDR3 covers 17 residues. Looked up from germline, CDR1 is SNHLY and CDR2 is FYNNEI.

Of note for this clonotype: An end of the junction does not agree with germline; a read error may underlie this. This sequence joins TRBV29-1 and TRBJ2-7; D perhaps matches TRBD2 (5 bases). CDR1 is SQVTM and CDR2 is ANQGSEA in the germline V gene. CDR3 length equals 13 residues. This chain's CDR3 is CSVEDPPDYGQYF. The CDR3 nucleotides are TGCAGCGTTGAAGACCCCCCTGACTACGGGCAGTACTTC.

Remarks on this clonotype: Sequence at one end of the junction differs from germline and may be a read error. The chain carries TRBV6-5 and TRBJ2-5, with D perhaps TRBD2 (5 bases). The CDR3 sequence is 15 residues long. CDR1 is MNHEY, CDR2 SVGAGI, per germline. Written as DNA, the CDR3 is TGTGCCAACAGTCCCATGAGGTACAATGGAGGGACCCAGTACTTC. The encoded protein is CANSPMRYNGGTQYF.

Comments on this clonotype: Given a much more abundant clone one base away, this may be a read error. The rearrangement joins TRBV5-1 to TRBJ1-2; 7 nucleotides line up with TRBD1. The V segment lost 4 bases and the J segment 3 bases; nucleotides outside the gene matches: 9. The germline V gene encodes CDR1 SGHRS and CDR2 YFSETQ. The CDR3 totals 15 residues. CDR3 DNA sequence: TGCGCCAGCAGCCCGGGGGACAGCGGGTACTATGGCTACACCTTC. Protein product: CASSPGDSGYYGYTF.

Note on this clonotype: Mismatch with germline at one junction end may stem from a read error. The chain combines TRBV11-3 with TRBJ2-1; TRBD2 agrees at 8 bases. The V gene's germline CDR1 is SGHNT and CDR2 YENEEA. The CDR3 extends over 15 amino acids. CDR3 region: CASSSRDSGNNEQFF. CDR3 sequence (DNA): TGCGCCAGCAGCTCTCGGGATAGCGGGAACAATGAGCAGTTCTTC.

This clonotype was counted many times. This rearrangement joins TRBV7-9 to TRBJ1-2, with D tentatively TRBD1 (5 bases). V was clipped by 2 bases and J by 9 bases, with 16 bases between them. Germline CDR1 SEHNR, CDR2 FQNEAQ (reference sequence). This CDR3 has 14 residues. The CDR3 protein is CASSLSQGSRSYTF. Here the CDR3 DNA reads TGTGCCAGCAGCTTATCCCAGGGTAGTCGGAGCTACACCTTC.

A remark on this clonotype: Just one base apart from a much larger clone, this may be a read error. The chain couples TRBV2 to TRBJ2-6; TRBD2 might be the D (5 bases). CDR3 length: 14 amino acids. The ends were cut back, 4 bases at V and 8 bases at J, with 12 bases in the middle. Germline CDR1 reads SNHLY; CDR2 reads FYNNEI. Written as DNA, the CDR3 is TGTGCCAGCAGTGGAAGCCCCGGGACCAACGTCCTGACTTTC. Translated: CASSGSPGTNVLTF.

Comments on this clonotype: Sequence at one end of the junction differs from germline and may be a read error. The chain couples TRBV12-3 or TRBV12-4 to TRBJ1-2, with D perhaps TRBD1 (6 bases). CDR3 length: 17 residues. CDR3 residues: CARSFSQAGAPSYGYTF. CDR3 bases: TGTGCCAGGAGTTTTAGTCAGGCGGGGGCGCCGAGCTATGGCTACACCTTC.

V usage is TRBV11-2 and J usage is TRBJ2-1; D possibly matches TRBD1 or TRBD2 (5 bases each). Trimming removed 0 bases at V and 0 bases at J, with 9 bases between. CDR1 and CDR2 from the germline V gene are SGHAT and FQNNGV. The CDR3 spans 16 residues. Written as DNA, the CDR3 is TGTGCCAGCAGCTTAGAGGGGGAAAGCTCCTACAATGAGCAGTTCTTC. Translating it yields CASSLEGESSYNEQFF. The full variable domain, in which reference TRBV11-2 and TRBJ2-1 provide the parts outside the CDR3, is EAGVAQSPRYKIIEKRQSVAFWCNPISGHATLYWYQQILGQGPKLLIQFQNNGVVDDSQLPKDRFSAERLKGVDSTLKIQPAKLEDSAVYLCASSLEGESSYNEQFFGPGTRLTVL.

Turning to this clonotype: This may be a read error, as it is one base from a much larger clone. The CDR3 sequence: CANRAGGAVNEQFF. CDR3 in DNA: TGCGCCAACAGAGCGGGCGGGGCCGTCAATGAGCAGTTCTTC. The rearrangement joins TRBV5-1 to TRBJ2-1; a weak D match, TRBD2 (6 bases). The germline V gene encodes CDR1 SGHRS and CDR2 YFSETQ. V was trimmed by 9 bases and J by 6 bases, leaving 19 bases between them. This CDR3 region has 14 residues. The entire variable domain, with the rest obtained from reference TRBV5-1 and TRBJ2-1, is as follows: KAGVTQTPRYLIKTRGQQVTLSCSPISGHRSVSWYQQTPGQGLQFLFEYFSETQRNKGNFPGRFSGRQFSNSRSEMNVSTLELGDSALYLCANRAGGAVNEQFFGPGTRLTVL.

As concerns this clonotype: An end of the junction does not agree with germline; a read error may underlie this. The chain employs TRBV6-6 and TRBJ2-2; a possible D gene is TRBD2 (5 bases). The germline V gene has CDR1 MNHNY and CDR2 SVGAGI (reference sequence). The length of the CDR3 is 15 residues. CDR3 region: CASRYSAGNTGELLF. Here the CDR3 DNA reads TGTGCCAGCAGATACTCGGCCGGGAACACCGGGGAGCTGCTTTTT.

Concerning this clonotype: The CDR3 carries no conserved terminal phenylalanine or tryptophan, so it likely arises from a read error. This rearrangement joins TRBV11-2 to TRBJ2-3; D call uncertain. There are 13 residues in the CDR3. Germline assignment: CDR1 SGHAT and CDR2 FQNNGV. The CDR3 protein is CPSSLDRIDAQYL. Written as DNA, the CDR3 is TGTCCCAGCAGCTTAGATAGAATAGATGCGCAGTATTTA.

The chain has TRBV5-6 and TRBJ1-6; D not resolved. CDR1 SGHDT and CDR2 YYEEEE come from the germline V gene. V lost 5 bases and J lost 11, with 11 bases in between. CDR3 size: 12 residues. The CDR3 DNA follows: TGTGCCAGCAGTGCGTACAATCCACCCCTCCACTTT. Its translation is CASSAYNPPLHF.

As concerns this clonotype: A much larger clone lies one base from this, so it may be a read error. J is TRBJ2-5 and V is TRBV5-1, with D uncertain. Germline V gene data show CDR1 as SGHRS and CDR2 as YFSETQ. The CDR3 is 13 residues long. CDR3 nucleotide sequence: TGCGTCAGCAGTCGAGACTACCAAGAGACCCAGTACTTC. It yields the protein CVSSRDYQETQYF.

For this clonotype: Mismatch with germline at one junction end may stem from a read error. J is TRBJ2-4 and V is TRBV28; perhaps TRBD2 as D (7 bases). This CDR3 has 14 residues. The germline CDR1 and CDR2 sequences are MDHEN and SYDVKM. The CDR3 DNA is TGTGCCAGCAGTCTAGGGGGGGCCAAAAACAATCAGTACTTC. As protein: CASSLGGAKNNQYF.

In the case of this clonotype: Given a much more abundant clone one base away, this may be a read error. CDR3 amino acids: CASSYLDGPNYGYTF. CDR3 in DNA: TGTGCCAGCAGTTACTTGGACGGGCCTAACTATGGCTACACCTTC. The chain employs TRBV6-5 and TRBJ1-2; D uncertain. The V gene lost 1 base and the J gene lost 0 bases, with 9 bases spanning the gap. The CDR3 contains 15 residues. Germline V CDR1 and CDR2: MNHEY, SVGAGI.

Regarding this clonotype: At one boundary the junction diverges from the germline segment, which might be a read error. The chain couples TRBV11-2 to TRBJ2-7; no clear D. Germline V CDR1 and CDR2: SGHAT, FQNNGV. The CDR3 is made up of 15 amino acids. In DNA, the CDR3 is TGTGCCAACAGCTTAGAATGGTGGCAGGTCTACGAGCAGTACTTC. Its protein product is CANSLEWWQVYEQYF.

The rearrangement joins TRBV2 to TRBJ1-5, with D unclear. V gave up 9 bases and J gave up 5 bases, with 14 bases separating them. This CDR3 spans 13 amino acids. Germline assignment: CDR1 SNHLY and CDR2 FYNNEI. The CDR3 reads CASTSQVDQPQHF. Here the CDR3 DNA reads TGTGCCAGTACCTCCCAGGTGGATCAGCCCCAGCATTTT.

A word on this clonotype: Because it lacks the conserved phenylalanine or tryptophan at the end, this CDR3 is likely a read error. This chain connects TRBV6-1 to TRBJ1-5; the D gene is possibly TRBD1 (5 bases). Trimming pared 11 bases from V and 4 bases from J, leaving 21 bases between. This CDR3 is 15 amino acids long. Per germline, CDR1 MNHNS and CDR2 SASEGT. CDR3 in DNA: TGTGCCGCCAAAGGGTTGGAGACAGCGAATCAGCCCCAGCATCTT. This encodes CAAKGLETANQPQHL.

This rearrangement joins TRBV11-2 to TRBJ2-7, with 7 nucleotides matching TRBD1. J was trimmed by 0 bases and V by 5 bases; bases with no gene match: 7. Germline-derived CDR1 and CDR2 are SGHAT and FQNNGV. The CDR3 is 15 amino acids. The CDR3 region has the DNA TGTGCCAGCAGCGGAACAGGGGACATCTCCTACGAGCAGTACTTC. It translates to CASSGTGDISYEQYF.